This TCR beta chain is from a study of cytomegalovirus exposure and HLA in healthy donors. Looking at the study overall: The 90 to 150 validation repertoires matched the 600 to 700 first-cohort repertoires in platform, a later analysis reported. General study findings and limits: Among the CMV-associated chains, three were confirmed in vitro as specific for CMV antigens.

The CDR3 consists of 15 residues. In germline, CDR1 is SGHVS, CDR2 FNYEAQ. The V segment lost 5 bases and the J segment 4 bases; nucleotides outside the gene matches: 5. Note on this clone: The antigen is not known.

Sequencing was performed with immunoSEQ multiplex PCR; in TCRdb, only in-frame clones are kept and a portion is missing. The table includes under 200,000 clones, approximately 96% detected once. Material for sequencing was PBMCs. This receptor was taken from a woman aged 18 to 35 in good health and CMV-seronegative. The chain combines TRBV7-6 with TRBJ2-2; 9 positions agree with TRBD1. The CDR3, as DNA: TGTGCCAGCAGCCAAGGACAGGGGTCCACCGGGGAGCTGTTTTTT. The encoded protein is CASSQGQGSTGELFF.